This T cell receptor (beta chain) is from a study of human CD8 memory T cell subsets. Study results and caveats: While effector memory cells differed, stem-like memory and precursor exhausted T cells had similarly high diversity.

Details on this clonotype: Its antigen is undetermined.

Libraries targeted TCR beta using 5' RACE with UMIs. TCRdb reprocessed the 5' RACE reads, keeping one entry per CDR3 protein, no DNA. The listing contains around 10,000 distinct CDR3 sequences. This clonotype was obtained from a human donor in good health. The sequenced sample consisted of CD8+ T cells from PBMCs.

The CDR3 sequence: CASSYSIARAASPLHF. The chain recombines TRBV6-5 with TRBJ1-6; checking the TCRdb D call of TRBD1 is not possible without DNA. Germline assignment: CDR1 MNHEY and CDR2 SVGAGI. The CDR3 has 16 amino acids.